Only a few counts were recorded for the clone carrying this T cell receptor (beta chain). The data stem from a study of patients and donors after allogeneic stem cell transplantation. J lost 1 base, V lost 3 bases, and 10 bases had no gene match. The CDR3 is 17 amino acids. In germline, CDR1 is ENHRY, CDR2 SYGVKD. MiXCR was run by TCRdb on the RT-PCR reads, yielding one entry per CDR3 protein. The sample lists approximately 170,000 distinct CDR3 sequences, 20% to 25% occurring once. The receptor's source is a human donor who was either an allogeneic HSCT recipient or a stem cell or donor lymphocyte infusion donor (not recorded which). It is not recorded whose cells these are; they may come from a transplant donor. This rearrangement joins TRBV10-3 to TRBJ2-5, with 8 bases lining up with TRBD2. The sequenced sample consisted of blood, either unsorted or a sorted T cell fraction (not recorded which). The DNA of the CDR3 is TGTGCCATCAGTGACCCGAGACTAGCGACCACCCAAGAGACCCAGTACTTC. It yields the protein CAISDPRLATTQETQYF.